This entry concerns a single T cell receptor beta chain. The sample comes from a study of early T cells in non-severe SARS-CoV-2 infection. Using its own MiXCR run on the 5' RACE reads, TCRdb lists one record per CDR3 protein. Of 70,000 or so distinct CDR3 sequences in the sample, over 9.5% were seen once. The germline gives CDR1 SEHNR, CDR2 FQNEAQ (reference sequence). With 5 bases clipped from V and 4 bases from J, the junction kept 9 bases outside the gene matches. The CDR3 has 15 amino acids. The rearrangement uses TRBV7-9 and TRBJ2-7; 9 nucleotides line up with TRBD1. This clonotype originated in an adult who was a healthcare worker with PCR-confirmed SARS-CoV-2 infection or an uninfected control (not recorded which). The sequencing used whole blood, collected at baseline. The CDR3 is CASSHRDRVFYEQYF. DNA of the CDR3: TGTGCCAGCAGCCACCGGGACAGGGTTTTTTACGAGCAGTACTTC.